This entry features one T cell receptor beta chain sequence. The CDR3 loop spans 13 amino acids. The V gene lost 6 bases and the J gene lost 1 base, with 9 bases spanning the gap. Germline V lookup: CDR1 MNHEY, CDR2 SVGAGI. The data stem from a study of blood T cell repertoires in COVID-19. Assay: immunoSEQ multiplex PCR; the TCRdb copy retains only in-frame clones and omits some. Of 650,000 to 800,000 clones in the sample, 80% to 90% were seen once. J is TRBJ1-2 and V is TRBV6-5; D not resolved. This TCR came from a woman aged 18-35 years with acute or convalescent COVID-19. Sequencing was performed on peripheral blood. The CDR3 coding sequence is TGTGCCAGCAGAACCGGGGATAACTATGGCTACACCTTC. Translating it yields CASRTGDNYGYTF.